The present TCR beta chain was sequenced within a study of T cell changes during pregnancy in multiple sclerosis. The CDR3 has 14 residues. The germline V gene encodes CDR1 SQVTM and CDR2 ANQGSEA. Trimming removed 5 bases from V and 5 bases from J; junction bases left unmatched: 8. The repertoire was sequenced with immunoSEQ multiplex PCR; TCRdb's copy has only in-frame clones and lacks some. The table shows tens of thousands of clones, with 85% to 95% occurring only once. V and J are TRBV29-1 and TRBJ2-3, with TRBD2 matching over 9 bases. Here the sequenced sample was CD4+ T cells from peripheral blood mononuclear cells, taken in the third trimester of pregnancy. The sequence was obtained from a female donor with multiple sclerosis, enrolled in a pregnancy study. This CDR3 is CSVTGGGAGDTQYF. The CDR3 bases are TGCAGCGTTACTGGCGGGGGGGCTGGAGATACGCAGTATTTT.